This T cell receptor (beta chain) stems from a study of shared clonotypes between healthy human individuals. The donor cohort consisted entirely of Caucasian adults residing in Nashville, Tennessee. Study observations and caveats: With few donors, the genetic and exposure-history diversity represented was limited. The rarefaction results pointed to incomplete sorted-subset sequencing despite large depth.

Per the authors' pipeline: There were no quality scores in the junction-only immunoSEQ sequences, so filtering differed. Measured with immunoSEQ multiplex PCR; TCRdb has only the in-frame clones, and not every one. The D gene and trimming were derived from the DNA, and the V and J assignments and clone size from that table. The data hold roughly 330,000 clones, with under 80% observed a single time. As concerns this clone: Antigen: not known.

CDR1 LGHNA and CDR2 YSLEER come from the germline V gene. This CDR3 is built from 13 residues. The V end lost 1 base, the J end lost 8 bases, and 9 bases lay between the germline ends. The V and J genes are TRBV4-3 and TRBJ2-4; a weak D match, TRBD2 (5 bases). The TCR originated in a man aged 30 to 39 in good health. The sequencing sample was made of memory CD4+ T cells sorted from blood. Subset given: CD45RA-negative fraction. CDR3 nucleotides: TGCGCCAGCAGCCAAGGCCACGGGGACATTCAGTACTTC. The encoded protein is CASSQGHGDIQYF.